These 4 T cell receptor beta chains share one sample of origin, sequenced in a study of vaccination effects on CD4 cells after COVID-19. After less than 11 days in culture, the CD4+ T cells were isolated. Participants got two doses of BNT162b2 or mRNA-1273 vaccine. Profiling relied on immunoSEQ multiplex PCR, and the TCRdb table lists in-frame clones only, not all of them. The table has about 66,000 clones, around 80% seen once. For these receptors, no antigen is known. The sequencing here drew on CD4+ T cells from PBMCs cultured without peptide, taken after COVID-19 vaccination. The origin of the receptors is a human donor who received a COVID-19 vaccine.

The chain couples TRBV5-1 to TRBJ2-1; perhaps D is TRBD1 or TRBD2 (5 bases each). The CDR3 consists of 16 residues. Germline lookup yields CDR1 SGHRS and CDR2 YFSETQ. Trimming took off 1 base at V and 8 bases at J, with 19 bases between the two ends. CDR3 protein: CASSLLDVDGTDEQFF. For the CDR3, the DNA is TGCGCCAGCAGCTTGTTGGATGTTGATGGGACGGATGAGCAGTTCTTC. The entire variable domain, with the rest obtained from reference TRBV5-1 and TRBJ2-1, is as follows: KAGVTQTPRYLIKTRGQQVTLSCSPISGHRSVSWYQQTPGQGLQFLFEYFSETQRNKGNFPGRFSGRQFSNSRSEMNVSTLELGDSALYLCASSLLDVDGTDEQFFGPGTRLTVL.

This sequence joins TRBV24-1 and TRBJ1-2; D is uncertain. This CDR3 region has 15 residues. Germline assignment: CDR1 KGHDR and CDR2 SFDVKD. V was clipped by 3 bases and J by 4 bases, with 14 bases between them. The chain's CDR3 is CATSDPGVPVYGYTF. The CDR3 DNA is TGTGCCACCAGTGATCCCGGGGTACCCGTCTATGGCTACACCTTC.

The gene calls are TRBV25-1 and TRBJ1-6, with D maybe TRBD1 (5 bases). There are 14 residues in the CDR3. Trimming took off 6 bases at V and 0 bases at J, with 6 bases between the two ends. The germline V gene encodes CDR1 MGHDK and CDR2 SYGVNS. The CDR3 here is CASRDSSYNSPLHF. CDR3 bases: TGTGCCAGCAGAGACAGCTCCTATAATTCACCCCTCCACTTT.

The chain couples TRBV11-3 to TRBJ2-3, with TRBD1 identical over 8 bases. The germline CDR1 and CDR2 sequences are SGHNT and YENEEA. The CDR3 has 15 amino acids. Trimming cost V 5 bases and J 6 bases; bases outside gene matches: 10. CDR3 protein: CASSRGQGYKDTQYF. Written as DNA, the CDR3 is TGTGCCAGCAGCCGAGGACAGGGCTATAAGGATACGCAGTATTTT.